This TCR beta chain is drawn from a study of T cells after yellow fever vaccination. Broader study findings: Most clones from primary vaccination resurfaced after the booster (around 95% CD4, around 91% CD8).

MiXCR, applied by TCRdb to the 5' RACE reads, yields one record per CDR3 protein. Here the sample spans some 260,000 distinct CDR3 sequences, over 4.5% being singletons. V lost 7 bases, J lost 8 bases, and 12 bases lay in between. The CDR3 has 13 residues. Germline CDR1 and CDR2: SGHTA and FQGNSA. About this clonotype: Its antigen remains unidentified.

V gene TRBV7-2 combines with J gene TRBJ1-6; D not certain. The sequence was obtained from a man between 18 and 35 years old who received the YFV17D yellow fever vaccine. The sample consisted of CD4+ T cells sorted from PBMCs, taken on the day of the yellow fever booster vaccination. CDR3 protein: CASNPFGDSPLHF. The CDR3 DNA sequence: TGTGCCAGCAACCCGTTTGGGGATTCACCCCTCCACTTT. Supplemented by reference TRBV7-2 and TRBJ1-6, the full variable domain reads GAGVSQSPSNKVTEKGKDVELRCDPISGHTALYWYRQSLGQGLEFLIYFQGNSAPDKSGLPSDRFSAERTGGSVSTLTIQRTQQEDSAVYLCASNPFGDSPLHFGNGTRLTVT.